This TCR beta chain was observed in a study of T cell changes during pregnancy in multiple sclerosis. CDR1 LGHNA and CDR2 YNFKEQ come from the germline V gene. With V trimmed by 5 bases and J by 4 bases, 6 bases remained unmatched. The CDR3 extends over 15 amino acids. Here immunoSEQ multiplex PCR was the method, and the copy in TCRdb shows in-frame clones only, minus some. The table records around 99,000 clones, under 95% of them present only once. This rearrangement joins TRBV4-2 to TRBJ2-7, with 12 bases that match TRBD1. Sequenced here: peripheral blood, sampled in the third trimester of pregnancy. This receptor was identified in a female donor in good health, enrolled as a control in a pregnancy study. CDR3 DNA: TGTGCCAGCAGCGAGGGGACAGGGGGCGGGTACGAGCAGTACTTC. This codes for CASSEGTGGGYEQYF.